The 4 T cell receptor beta chains in this list originate from one sample, sequenced in a study of T cell clonality in common variable immunodeficiency. The table came from immunoSEQ multiplex PCR; TCRdb's copy has only in-frame clones and leaves some out. The sample has about 60,000 clones, none seen only once. Sequenced: peripheral blood mononuclear cells. All receptors derive from a person between 18 and 75 years old in good health.

This clone was seen ten or more times. With the read ending 3 residues before the CDR3 end, the germline J gene is used to fill in that end. The V call is TRBV30, the J call TRBJ2-5; the match to TRBD2 covers 8 bases. J gave up 4 bases and V 5 bases, and 12 bases lay outside the gene matches. Germline V gene data show CDR1 as GTSNPN and CDR2 as SVGIG (reference sequence). The CDR3 has 15 residues. CDR3 residues: CAWGSGRLRGETQYF. CDR3 DNA, as far as it was read: TGTGCCTGGGGGAGCGGGAGATTAAGGGGAGAGACC.

This clone came up many times. The CDR3 extends 3 residues past the end of the read, so its final part is completed from the germline J gene. Additional DNA sequences in this sample encode the identical CDR3. This chain joins TRBV5-1 and TRBJ2-2; D remains ambiguous. Germline CDR1 and CDR2: SGHRS and YFSETQ. Trimming cost V 0 bases and J 0 bases, with 6 bases left between them. The CDR3 totals 15 residues. The DNA read from the CDR3 is TGCGCCAGCAGCTTGGACTCTCCGAACACCGGGGAG. This encodes CASSLDSPNTGE. The entire CDR3 sequence reads CASSLDSPNTGELFF.

Ten or more counts support this clone. The read ends 3 residues before the CDR3 terminus; that terminus is restored from the germline J gene. The chain links TRBV20-1 to TRBJ1-2; perhaps TRBD1 as D (6 bases). CDR3 length equals 14 residues. Germline CDR1 DFQATT, CDR2 SNEGSKA (reference sequence). V lost 2 bases, J lost 6 bases, and 16 bases lay in between. The DNA read from the CDR3 is TGCAGTGCTAGAACGGACAGTTTGAAGGATGGC. The encoded protein is CSARTDSLKDG. The whole CDR3 sequence reads CSARTDSLKDGYTF.

The sample holds many counts of this clone. The CDR3 end lies 3 residues beyond the end of the read and is filled in from the germline J gene. The rearrangement joins TRBV2 to TRBJ2-3, with a tentative D call TRBD2 (7 bases). Germline assignment: CDR1 SNHLY and CDR2 FYNNEI. The V end lost 7 bases, the J end lost 2 bases, and 13 bases lay between the germline ends. This CDR3 spans 14 amino acids. Here the CDR3 reads CASKVGGDTDTQYF. The CDR3 bases that were read are TGTGCCAGCAAGGTAGGGGGGGACACAGATACG.